A selection of T cell receptor beta chains follows, all from one sample in a study of T cell responses to AZD1222 COVID-19 vaccine. The protocol was immunoSEQ multiplex PCR, while the TCRdb copy is restricted to in-frame clones and leaves out a portion. The profile shows some 110,000 clones, 82% of them singletons. The sample in question was peripheral blood, obtained on day 0 of AZD1222 vaccination. The receptors shown here come from an adult in good health. CDR3s include the opening cysteine and the closing phenylalanine or tryptophan. The D gene is left open where the match is weak. Expanded clones are given a class, and other clones once, few, many or no size at all.

len: 17; d_gene: -; j_gene: TRBJ1-2; abundance: -; v_gene: TRBV7-2; CDR3nt: TGTGCCAGCAGCTTAGTAACCTACCGGGATGGTAACTATGGCTACACCTTC; CDR3aa: CASSLVTYRDGNYGYTF
len: 15; d_gene: -; j_gene: TRBJ2-1; abundance: -; v_gene: TRBV10-3; CDR3nt: TGTGCCATCAGGCAGGGGTTGGAGTCCAACAATGAGCAGTTCTTC; CDR3aa: CAIRQGLESNNEQFF
len: 16; d_gene: TRBD1; j_gene: TRBJ1-4; abundance: -; v_gene: TRBV7-9; CDR3nt: TGTGCCAGCAGCACAACTTGGGACAGGATTAATGAAAAACTGTTTTTT; CDR3aa: CASSTTWDRINEKLFF
len: 12; d_gene: -; j_gene: TRBJ2-6; abundance: -; v_gene: TRBV9; CDR3nt: TGTGCCAGCAGCGCTGGGGCCAACGTCCTGACTTTC; CDR3aa: CASSAGANVLTF
len: 15; d_gene: -; j_gene: TRBJ1-5; abundance: -; v_gene: TRBV5-1; CDR3nt: TGCGCCAGCAGCTTGGGGGACGGTAGCAATCAGCCCCAGCATTTT; CDR3aa: CASSLGDGSNQPQHF
len: 14; d_gene: -; j_gene: TRBJ1-2; abundance: -; v_gene: TRBV5-1; CDR3nt: TGCGCCAGCAGCTTAGAGGGGACTAACTATGGCTACACCTTC; CDR3aa: CASSLEGTNYGYTF
len: 17; d_gene: -; j_gene: TRBJ1-2; abundance: -; v_gene: TRBV3-1/TRBV3-2; CDR3nt: TGTGCCAGCAGCCAAGATGTGTGGGGGGGCCTTTACTATGGCTACACCTTC; CDR3aa: CASSQDVWGGLYYGYTF
len: 15; d_gene: -; j_gene: TRBJ1-2; abundance: -; v_gene: TRBV4-3; CDR3nt: TGCGCCAGCAGCCAAGGGAGGCAGGGAGACTATGGCTACACCTTC; CDR3aa: CASSQGRQGDYGYTF
len: 16; d_gene: -; j_gene: TRBJ1-1; abundance: few; v_gene: TRBV4-1; CDR3nt: TGCGCCAGCAGCCAAGTTATCGAGCTAATGAACACTGAAGCTTTCTTT; CDR3aa: CASSQVIELMNTEAFF
len: 15; d_gene: -; j_gene: TRBJ1-2; abundance: few; v_gene: TRBV10-2; CDR3nt: TGCGCCAGCAGTGAAAGAGAGGGATGGTTGAGGGGCTACACCTTC; CDR3aa: CASSEREGWLRGYTF
len: 13; d_gene: -; j_gene: TRBJ1-1; abundance: once; v_gene: TRBV29-1; CDR3nt: TGCAGCGCCGGACGGGAACTGAACACTGAAGCTTTCTTT; CDR3aa: CSAGRELNTEAFF
len: 13; d_gene: -; j_gene: TRBJ1-2; abundance: -; v_gene: TRBV6-5; CDR3nt: TGTGCCAGCAGTTACTCCACAATTTATGGCTACACCTTC; CDR3aa: CASSYSTIYGYTF
len: 15; d_gene: -; j_gene: TRBJ1-5; abundance: -; v_gene: TRBV19; CDR3nt: TGTGCCAGTACCCAGGGGATATTGGGCAATCAGCCCCAGCATTTT; CDR3aa: CASTQGILGNQPQHF
len: 15; d_gene: TRBD1; j_gene: TRBJ1-2; abundance: -; v_gene: TRBV19; CDR3nt: TGTGCCAGTAGTTCTCCGGGACAGGGAAACTATGGCTACACCTTC; CDR3aa: CASSSPGQGNYGYTF
len: 13; d_gene: -; j_gene: TRBJ2-7; abundance: few; v_gene: TRBV30; CDR3nt: TGTGCCTGGGAGCCAGGGCGTCTTTACGAGCAGTACTTC; CDR3aa: CAWEPGRLYEQYF
len: 13; d_gene: -; j_gene: TRBJ2-2; abundance: -; v_gene: TRBV5-1; CDR3nt: TGCGCCAGCAAGACAGGTGGTACCGGGGAGCTGTTTTTT; CDR3aa: CASKTGGTGELFF
len: 13; d_gene: -; j_gene: TRBJ2-7; abundance: once; v_gene: TRBV27; CDR3nt: TGTGCCAGCTCGAATCGACAGTCCTACGAGCAGTACTTC; CDR3aa: CASSNRQSYEQYF
len: 15; d_gene: TRBD1; j_gene: TRBJ1-1; abundance: -; v_gene: TRBV5-4; CDR3nt: TGTGCCAGCAGCAAACCGGGACAGGGAGTTAATGAAGCTTTCTTT; CDR3aa: CASSKPGQGVNEAFF
len: 15; d_gene: -; j_gene: TRBJ1-5; abundance: -; v_gene: TRBV27; CDR3nt: TGTGCCAGCAGTCCCCGCCTTAATAGCAATCAGCCCCAGCATTTT; CDR3aa: CASSPRLNSNQPQHF
len: 15; d_gene: TRBD1; j_gene: TRBJ1-2; abundance: -; v_gene: TRBV5-4; CDR3nt: TGTGCCAGCAGCCCGGGGGGACAGACTAACTATGGCTACACCTTC; CDR3aa: CASSPGGQTNYGYTF
len: 14; d_gene: TRBD1; j_gene: TRBJ1-4; abundance: -; v_gene: TRBV6-1; CDR3nt: TGTGCCAGCAGTGAGACAGGGGGCTCTGAAAAACTGTTTTTT; CDR3aa: CASSETGGSEKLFF
len: 14; d_gene: -; j_gene: TRBJ1-2; abundance: -; v_gene: TRBV6-1; CDR3nt: TGTGCCAGCAGTGATGTACAGGGTGCCGGCGGCTACACCTTC; CDR3aa: CASSDVQGAGGYTF
len: 14; d_gene: -; j_gene: TRBJ1-2; abundance: -; v_gene: TRBV9; CDR3nt: TGTGCCAGCAGCGGTCGATCGCCTAACTATGGCTACACCTTC; CDR3aa: CASSGRSPNYGYTF
len: 15; d_gene: TRBD2; j_gene: TRBJ2-3; abundance: -; v_gene: TRBV5-1; CDR3nt: TGCGCCAGCAGCTTGGCCACGGGGGGGCCAGATACGCAGTATTTT; CDR3aa: CASSLATGGPDTQYF
len: 16; d_gene: -; j_gene: TRBJ1-5; abundance: -; v_gene: TRBV19; CDR3nt: TGTGCCAGTAGTATAGACAACAGACTCTTCAATCAGCCCCAGCATTTT; CDR3aa: CASSIDNRLFNQPQHF
len: 14; d_gene: -; j_gene: TRBJ1-2; abundance: -; v_gene: TRBV5-1; CDR3nt: TGCGCCAGCAGCTTGGTTTGGACAGACCGACGAGAAAGCTTC; CDR3aa: CASSLVWTDRRESF
len: 15; d_gene: TRBD1; j_gene: TRBJ2-5; abundance: -; v_gene: TRBV7-9; CDR3nt: TGTGCCAGCCGAGCCCGGGACAGGGTCTCAGAGACCCAGTACTTC; CDR3aa: CASRARDRVSETQYF
len: 13; d_gene: -; j_gene: TRBJ1-2; abundance: -; v_gene: TRBV5-6; CDR3nt: TGTGCCAGCAGCTTGGGGGACAACTATGGCTACACCTTC; CDR3aa: CASSLGDNYGYTF
len: 15; d_gene: -; j_gene: TRBJ2-2; abundance: -; v_gene: TRBV18; CDR3nt: TGTGCCAGCTCACCAGTGCATCGGAACACCGGGGAGCTGTTTTTT; CDR3aa: CASSPVHRNTGELFF
len: 13; d_gene: -; j_gene: TRBJ2-3; abundance: -; v_gene: TRBV7-9; CDR3nt: TGTGCCAGCAGCCCCCGAACCACAGATACGCAGTATTTT; CDR3aa: CASSPRTTDTQYF
len: 17; d_gene: TRBD2; j_gene: TRBJ2-1; abundance: -; v_gene: TRBV7-2; CDR3nt: TGTGCCAGCAGCAATAGTAGGGGACTAGCGGGGTATAATGAGCAGTTCTTC; CDR3aa: CASSNSRGLAGYNEQFF
len: 13; d_gene: -; j_gene: TRBJ1-2; abundance: -; v_gene: TRBV7-2; CDR3nt: TGTGCCAGCAGCTTCTCGAGAGCCTATGGCTACACCTTC; CDR3aa: CASSFSRAYGYTF
len: 13; d_gene: -; j_gene: TRBJ1-2; abundance: -; v_gene: TRBV6-6; CDR3nt: TGTGCCAGCAGTTGGGACATTAACTATGGCTACACCTTC; CDR3aa: CASSWDINYGYTF
len: 13; d_gene: -; j_gene: TRBJ1-1; abundance: -; v_gene: TRBV6-5; CDR3nt: TGTGCCAGCAGTAAGGGACTGTTCACTGAAGCTTTCTTT; CDR3aa: CASSKGLFTEAFF
len: 14; d_gene: TRBD1; j_gene: TRBJ2-5; abundance: -; v_gene: TRBV10-3; CDR3nt: TGTGCCATCAAAGGGACAGGAACGTTGGAGACCCAGTACTTC; CDR3aa: CAIKGTGTLETQYF
len: 13; d_gene: -; j_gene: TRBJ2-7; abundance: -; v_gene: TRBV20-1; CDR3nt: TGCAGTGCTAGTCGGGGTGTAGGGGACGAGCAGTACTTC; CDR3aa: CSASRGVGDEQYF
len: 15; d_gene: -; j_gene: TRBJ1-1; abundance: once; v_gene: TRBV5-6; CDR3nt: TGTGCCAGCAGCTTGGCCGGGAAGGGAAACACTGAAGCTTTCTTT; CDR3aa: CASSLAGKGNTEAFF
len: 11; d_gene: -; j_gene: TRBJ1-1; abundance: -; v_gene: TRBV19; CDR3nt: TGTGCCAGTGGGAGTAATCGGGCGGGTTTCTTT; CDR3aa: CASGSNRAGFF
len: 17; d_gene: TRBD2; j_gene: TRBJ2-1; abundance: few; v_gene: TRBV5-1; CDR3nt: TGCGCCAGCAGCTTGCTTAGCGGGGGGTCACTCAACAATGAGCAGTTCTTC; CDR3aa: CASSLLSGGSLNNEQFF
len: 14; d_gene: -; j_gene: TRBJ2-5; abundance: -; v_gene: TRBV11-2; CDR3nt: TGTGCCAGCAGCCCCCGGGTCCTGGGGGAGACCCAGTACTTC; CDR3aa: CASSPRVLGETQYF
len: 16; d_gene: TRBD1; j_gene: TRBJ1-2; abundance: -; v_gene: TRBV5-1; CDR3nt: TGCGCCAGCAGCTTGGCCGTGGACAGGGGGCCGGGTGGCTACACCTTC; CDR3aa: CASSLAVDRGPGGYTF